This TCR beta chain was sequenced during a study of cytomegalovirus exposure and HLA in healthy donors. The CDR3 covers 15 residues. Unmatched junction bases numbered 7, after V lost 4 bases and J lost 6 bases. Germline loops: CDR1 SGDLS, CDR2 YYNGEE. Primers: 60 Vbeta forward and 13 Jbeta reverse. Profiling relied on immunoSEQ multiplex PCR, and the TCRdb table lists in-frame clones only, not all of them. The sample carries about 200,000 clones, 60% to 80% recorded once. This clone turned up a few times. Its antigen is unidentified. All the people who gave samples were healthy bone marrow donors. Overall study findings and caveats: Among the sequence variants, a highly shared cluster was likely an artifact of sequencing.

The chain employs TRBV9 and TRBJ2-3; 11 bases match TRBD2. The source material was PBMCs. The sequence derives from a woman in her twenties or thirties in good health and CMV-seropositive. CDR3 nucleotides: TGTGCCAGCAGCCTAGCGGGGGGATTGGAGGATACGCAGTATTTT. As protein: CASSLAGGLEDTQYF.